Here is one T cell receptor (beta chain) with its context. The CDR3 contains 14 residues. Germline CDR1 SQVTM, CDR2 ANQGSEA. The V gene lost 5 bases and the J gene lost 1 base, with 14 bases spanning the gap. The data were obtained in a study of cytomegalovirus exposure and HLA in healthy donors. Some clones are missing from TCRdb's copy, which holds only in-frame ones; the method was immunoSEQ multiplex PCR. The sample holds some 49,000 clones; 85% to 95% are singletons and the top ten take 7.8%. The chain couples TRBV29-1 to TRBJ1-2, with no clear D. The receptor was isolated from a woman under 30 in good health and CMV-seropositive. The sequenced sample was PBMCs. Here the CDR3 DNA reads TGCAGCGTTAATCTGGAGCAGAATAACTATGGCTACACCTTC. Protein product: CSVNLEQNNYGYTF.